This T cell receptor beta chain was documented in a study of CD8 T cells in Susac syndrome (dated by TCRdb to between 2017 and 2020). A note on the overall study: Of the Susac syndrome patients who were sequenced, eight were in clinical remission while roughly six had clinically active disease. Repertoire sequencing was used to test whether CD8+ T cell activation and differentiation in Susac syndrome was antigen driven. At blood withdrawal, Susac syndrome patients were either therapy-naive, taking corticosteroids (in some cases with IVIg as well), or taking IVIg alone. The clonality of the CD8+ T cell repertoire was compared across around twelve healthy donors, roughly 14 Susac syndrome patients and under 18 multiple sclerosis patients. The study at large found these results: The TCR sequencing and HLA analysis was acknowledged to have included a relatively small number of individuals. In the total CD8+ and CD8+ TEMRA repertoires, 15 to 20 and five Susac-specific public clones, respectively, were identified. CD8+ repertoires in Susac syndrome showed clonal expansion, which was highest in CD8+ TEMRA cells and was greater in clinically active patients than in remitting patients.

V loses 0 bases, J loses 6 bases, and the germline ends lie 9 bases apart. The CDR3 numbers 13 residues from cysteine through phenylalanine. Left in the record is the CDR3 DNA by itself, 39 bases read in frame from the first base. High-throughput TCR beta sequencing profiled peripheral blood CD8+ and CD4+ T cells from healthy donors, Susac syndrome patients and multiple sclerosis patients. Recently defined diagnostic criteria for definite or probable disease were met by the Susac syndrome patients. Bulk CD8+ and CD4+ T cells were purified magnetically by negative isolation, whereas CD8+ TEMRA cells were enriched by FACS. Blood was drawn into EDTA tubes, processed within 24 hours, and PBMCs were isolated by density gradient centrifugation. PBMCs intended for TCR sequencing were cryopreserved in liquid nitrogen and were subsequently thawed in a 37 degrees C water bath. The sorted or isolated CD4+, CD8+ and CD8+ TEMRA cells reached a purity of at least 90%.

RNA was extracted with the RNeasy kit and about 0.5 to 1 ug was reverse transcribed using random hexamers. TCR beta CDR3 regions were amplified with the immunoSEQ multiplex PCR assay covering 54 Vbeta and 13 Jbeta segments. PCR amplification bias was corrected using a synthetic template baseline for primer optimization and computational correction. In the paper's pipeline: Reads were annotated to V, D and J genes according to IMGT and were analyzed with immunoSEQ Analyzer, with only productive sequences retained. Clonality was computed as one minus Shannon entropy normalized by log2 of the number of productive unique sequences. Public and private clones were assessed among the 100 most prevalent clones of each patient and control. Clones were defined as Susac-specific if absent from the healthy and MS cohorts, from 1052 published viral clones and from other ImmuneACCESS disease sequences. TCRdb itself trimmed the public reads at Q25 with fastp, ran MiXCR and retained productive beta chains. All rows with the same CDR3 protein become a single entry with the most common DNA and genes. The V and J calls here are based on TCRdb, not the publication. The sample includes 84,000 or so distinct CDR3 sequences, with 85% to 95% observed a single time. About 0.45% of the sample is in the top ten clones.

Details on this clonotype: Its specific antigen is unknown. The record has no base qualities; no much larger clone is one base away.

The chain uses TRBV23-1 and TRBJ2-7; a tentative D call is TRBD2 (6 bases match). TRBV23-1 is noted as an ORF with a role that remains uncertain. The TCR comes from a human donor with Susac syndrome. The sample comprised CD8+ T cells from PBMCs. The CDR3 has the sequence CASSQSAGSEQYF. The sequenced DNA: TGCGCCAGCAGTCAATCGGCCGGGAGCGAGCAGTACTTC.